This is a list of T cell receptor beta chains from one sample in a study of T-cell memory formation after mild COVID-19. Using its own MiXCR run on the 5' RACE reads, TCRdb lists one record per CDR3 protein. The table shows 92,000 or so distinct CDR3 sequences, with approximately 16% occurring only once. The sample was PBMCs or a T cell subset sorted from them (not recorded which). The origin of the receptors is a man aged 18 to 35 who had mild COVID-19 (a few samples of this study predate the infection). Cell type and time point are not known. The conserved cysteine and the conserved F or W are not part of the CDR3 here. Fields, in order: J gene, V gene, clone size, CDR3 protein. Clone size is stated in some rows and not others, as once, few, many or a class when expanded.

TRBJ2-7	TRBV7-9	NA	ASSLSEGVHYEQY
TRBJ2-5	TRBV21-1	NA	ASSLDSEETQY
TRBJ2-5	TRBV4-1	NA	ASSQVLPSGKETQY
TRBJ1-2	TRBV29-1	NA	SVGDRDSYGYT
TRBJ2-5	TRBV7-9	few	ASSYGGQETQY
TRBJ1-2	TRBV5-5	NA	VSSLWTEDGYT
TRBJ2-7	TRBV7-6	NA	ASSLAWKGTYEQY
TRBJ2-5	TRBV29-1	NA	SVYKGRQETQY
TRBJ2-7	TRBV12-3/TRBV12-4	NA	ASRGRVSYEQY
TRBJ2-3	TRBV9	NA	ASSGLAGGGTDTQY
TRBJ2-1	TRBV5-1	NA	ASSPGLLSYNEQF
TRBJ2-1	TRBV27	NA	ASTLTSGGYNEQF
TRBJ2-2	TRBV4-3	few	ASSQEFDTGELF
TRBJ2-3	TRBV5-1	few	ASSQGNPDTQY
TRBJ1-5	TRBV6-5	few	ASSPTGGNQPQH
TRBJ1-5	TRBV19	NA	ASVFTGMGNQPQH
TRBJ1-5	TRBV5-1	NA	ASSLGQGGFQPQH
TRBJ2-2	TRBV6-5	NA	ASSLGSLDTGELF
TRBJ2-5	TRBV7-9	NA	ASSPGRGDQETQY
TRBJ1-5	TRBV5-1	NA	ASSWGQGHQPQH
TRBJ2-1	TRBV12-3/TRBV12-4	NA	ASSVGSGGYEQF
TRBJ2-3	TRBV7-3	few	ASSPGTSGDTQY
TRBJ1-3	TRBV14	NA	ASSQEIGTLLRNTIY
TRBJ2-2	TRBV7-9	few	ASSLFGTGNTGELF
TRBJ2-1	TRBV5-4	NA	ASSPVGGYNEQF
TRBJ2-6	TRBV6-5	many	ASSGPSSGANVLT
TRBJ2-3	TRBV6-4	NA	ASSPNRGSVADTQY
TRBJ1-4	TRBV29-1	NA	SVEAGGKLF
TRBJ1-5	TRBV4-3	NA	ASGQGGNQPQH
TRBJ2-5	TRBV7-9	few	ASSLISGGPWGETQY
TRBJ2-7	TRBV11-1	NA	ASSLNRGHEQY
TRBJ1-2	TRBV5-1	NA	ASSFGVYGYT
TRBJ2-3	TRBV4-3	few	ASSQATGYDTDTQY
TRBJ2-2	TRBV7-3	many	ASSPGHANTGELF